This T cell receptor beta chain was found in a study of cytomegalovirus exposure and HLA in healthy donors. The V and J ends lost 5 bases and 0 bases respectively, with 7 bases between them. The CDR3 has 13 residues. CDR1 is SGHNT, CDR2 YENEEA, per germline. The method was immunoSEQ multiplex PCR; TCRdb's version includes in-frame clones alone and lacks a portion of them. Of 150,000 to 160,000 clones listed, 86% were seen once; the top ten hold around 2.1%. This chain links TRBV11-3 with TRBJ1-1, with D hard to call. This clonotype originated in a human donor in good health. The sample consisted of PBMCs. CDR3 residues: CASSPTVNTEAFF. The CDR3 DNA is TGTGCCAGCAGCCCAACAGTGAACACTGAAGCTTTCTTT.